The subject of this entry is one T cell receptor beta chain. Looked up from germline, CDR1 is SGDLS and CDR2 is YYNGEE. This CDR3 spans 15 amino acids. J was trimmed by 4 bases and V by 3 bases; bases with no gene match: 7. Authors' analysis steps: From reference gene primer amplification, estimates of nucleated cell counts were derived. Sequenced by immunoSEQ multiplex PCR; TCRdb stores in-frame clones only, minus some. V and J calls and clone size are given by that table; D and trimming were obtained from the DNA. Among approximately 390,000 clones listed, 90% were seen once. This record comes from a study of blood T cell repertoires in COVID-19. Study at large: Collection of acute and convalescent COVID-19 samples took place in the United States, Italy and Spain. PBMCs, B-cell-depleted T cells, or T cells provided the cDNA or gDNA that made up the material.

This TCR came from a man aged 18 to 29 with active or convalescent COVID-19. Sequencing was done on a sample of peripheral blood. V and J are TRBV9 and TRBJ2-3, with 8 bases that match TRBD1. CDR3 loop: CASSARTGQSDTQYF. CDR3 coding DNA: TGTGCCAGCAGCGCCCGGACAGGGCAATCAGATACGCAGTATTTT.